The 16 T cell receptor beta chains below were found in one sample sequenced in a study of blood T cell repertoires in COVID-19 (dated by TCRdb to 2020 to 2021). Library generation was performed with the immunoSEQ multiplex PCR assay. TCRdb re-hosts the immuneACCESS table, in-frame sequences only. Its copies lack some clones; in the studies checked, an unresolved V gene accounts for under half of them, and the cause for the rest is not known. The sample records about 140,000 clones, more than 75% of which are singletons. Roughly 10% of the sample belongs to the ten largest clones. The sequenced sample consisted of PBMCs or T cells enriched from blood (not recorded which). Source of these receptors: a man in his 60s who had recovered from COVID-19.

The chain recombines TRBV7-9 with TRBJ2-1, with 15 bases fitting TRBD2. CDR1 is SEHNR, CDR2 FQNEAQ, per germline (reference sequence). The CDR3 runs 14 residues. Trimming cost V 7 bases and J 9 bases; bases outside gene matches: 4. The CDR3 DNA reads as TGTGCCAGCAACCCGGGACTAGCGGGGGGTGAGCAGTTCTTC. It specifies CASNPGLAGGEQFF.

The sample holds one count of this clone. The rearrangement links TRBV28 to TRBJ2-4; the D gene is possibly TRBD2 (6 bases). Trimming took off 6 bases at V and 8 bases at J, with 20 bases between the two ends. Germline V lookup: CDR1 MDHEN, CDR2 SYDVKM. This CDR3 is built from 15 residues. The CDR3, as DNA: TGTGCCAGCAGCCATAAGGACTATTCGGGAGACATTCAGTACTTC. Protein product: CASSHKDYSGDIQYF.

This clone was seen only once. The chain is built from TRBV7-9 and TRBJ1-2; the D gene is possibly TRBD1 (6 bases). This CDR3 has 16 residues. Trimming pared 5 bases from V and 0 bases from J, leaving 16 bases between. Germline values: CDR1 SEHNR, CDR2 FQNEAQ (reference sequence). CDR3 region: CASSQYWTETNYGYTF. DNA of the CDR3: TGTGCCAGCAGCCAATATTGGACAGAAACTAACTATGGCTACACCTTC. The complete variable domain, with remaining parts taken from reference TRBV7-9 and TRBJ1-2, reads DTGVSQNPRHKITKRGQNVTFRCDPISEHNRLYWYRQTLGQGPEFLTYFQNEAQLEKSRLLSDRFSAERPKGSFSTLEIQRTEQGDSAMYLCASSQYWTETNYGYTFGSGTRLTVV.

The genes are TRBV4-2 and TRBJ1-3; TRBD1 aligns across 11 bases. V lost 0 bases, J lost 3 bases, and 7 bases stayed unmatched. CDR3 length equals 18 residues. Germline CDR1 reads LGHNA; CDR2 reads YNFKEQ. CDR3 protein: CASSQEKGTGGYGNTIYF. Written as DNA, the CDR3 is TGTGCCAGCAGCCAAGAGAAAGGGACAGGGGGTTATGGAAACACCATATATTTT.

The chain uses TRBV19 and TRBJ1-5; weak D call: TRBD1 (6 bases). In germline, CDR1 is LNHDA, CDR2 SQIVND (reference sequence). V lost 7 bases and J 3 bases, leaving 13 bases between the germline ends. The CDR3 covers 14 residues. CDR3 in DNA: TGTGCCAGTACTGTGGGGGCCCCCAATCAGCCCCAGCATTTT. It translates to CASTVGAPNQPQHF.

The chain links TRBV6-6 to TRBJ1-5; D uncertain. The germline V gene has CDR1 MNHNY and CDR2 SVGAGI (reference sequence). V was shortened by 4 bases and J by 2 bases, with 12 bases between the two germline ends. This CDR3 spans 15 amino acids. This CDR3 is CASSSKTFGNQPQHF. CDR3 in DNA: TGTGCCAGCAGTTCTAAGACTTTTGGCAATCAGCCCCAGCATTTT.

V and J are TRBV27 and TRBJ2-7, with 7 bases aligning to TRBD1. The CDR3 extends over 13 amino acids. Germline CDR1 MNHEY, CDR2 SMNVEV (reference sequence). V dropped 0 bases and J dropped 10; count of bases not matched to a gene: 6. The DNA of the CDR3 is TGTGCCAGCAGTTTATCAGGACAGGTCGGACAGTACTTC. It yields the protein CASSLSGQVGQYF.

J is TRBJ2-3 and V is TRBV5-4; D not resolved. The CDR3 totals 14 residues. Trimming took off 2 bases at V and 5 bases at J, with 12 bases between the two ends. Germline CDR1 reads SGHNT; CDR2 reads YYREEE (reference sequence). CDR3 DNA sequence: TGTGCCAGCAGCTTTCAAGCGCTGGGAGATACGCAGTATTTT. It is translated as CASSFQALGDTQYF.

The CDR3, as DNA: TGTGCCATCAGTGAGCCAGGGGAGCAAGCTTTCTTT. Translation gives CAISEPGEQAFF. The chain uses TRBV10-3 and TRBJ1-1, with D tentatively TRBD1 (6 bases). CDR1 is ENHRY, CDR2 SYGVKD, per germline. CDR3 size: 12 residues. With 2 bases removed from V and 9 bases from J, the gap between germline ends came to 10 bases.

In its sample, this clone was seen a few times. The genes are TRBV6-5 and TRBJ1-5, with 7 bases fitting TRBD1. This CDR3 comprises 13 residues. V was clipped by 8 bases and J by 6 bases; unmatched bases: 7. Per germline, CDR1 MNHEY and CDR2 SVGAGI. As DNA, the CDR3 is TGTGCCAGCGCGCAGGGGGTTCTTCAGCCCCAGCATTTT. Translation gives CASAQGVLQPQHF.

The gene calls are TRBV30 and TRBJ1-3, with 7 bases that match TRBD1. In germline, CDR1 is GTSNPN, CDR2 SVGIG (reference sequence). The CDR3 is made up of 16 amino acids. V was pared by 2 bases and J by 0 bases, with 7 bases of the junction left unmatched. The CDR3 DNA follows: TGTGCCTGGAGTCTGGGACAGCCGAGCTCTGGAAACACCATATATTTT. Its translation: CAWSLGQPSSGNTIYF.

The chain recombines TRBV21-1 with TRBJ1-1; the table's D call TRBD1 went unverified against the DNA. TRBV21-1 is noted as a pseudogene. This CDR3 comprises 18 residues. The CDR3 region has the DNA TGTGCCAGCAGCACCTCCGGGACAGGCTTCTTCCTGAACACTGAAGCTTTCTTT. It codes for CASSTSGTGFFLNTEAFF.

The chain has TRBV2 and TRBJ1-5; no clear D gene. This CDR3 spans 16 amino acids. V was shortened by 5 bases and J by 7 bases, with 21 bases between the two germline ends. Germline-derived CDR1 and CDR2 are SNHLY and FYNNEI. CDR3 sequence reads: CASSPIVGSKGQPQHF. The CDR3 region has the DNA TGTGCCAGCAGTCCCATCGTTGGGAGTAAGGGCCAGCCCCAGCATTTT.

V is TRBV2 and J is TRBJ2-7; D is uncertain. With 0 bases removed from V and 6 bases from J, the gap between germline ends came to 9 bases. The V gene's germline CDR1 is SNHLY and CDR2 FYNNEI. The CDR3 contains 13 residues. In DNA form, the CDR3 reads TGTGCCAGCAGTGAAGCGACGGGTGTCGAGCAGTACTTC. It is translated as CASSEATGVEQYF.

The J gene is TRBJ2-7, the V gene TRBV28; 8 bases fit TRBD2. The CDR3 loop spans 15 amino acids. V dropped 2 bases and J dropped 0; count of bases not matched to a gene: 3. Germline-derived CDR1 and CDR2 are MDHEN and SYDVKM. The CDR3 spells CASSLSGRGSYEQYF. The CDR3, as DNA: TGTGCCAGCAGTTTAAGCGGGAGAGGCTCCTACGAGCAGTACTTC. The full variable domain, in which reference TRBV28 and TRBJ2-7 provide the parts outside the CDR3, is DVKVTQSSRYLVKRTGEKVFLECVQDMDHENMFWYRQDPGLGLRLIYFSYDVKMKEKGDIPEGYSVSREKKERFSLILESASTNQTSMYLCASSLSGRGSYEQYFGPGTRLTVT.

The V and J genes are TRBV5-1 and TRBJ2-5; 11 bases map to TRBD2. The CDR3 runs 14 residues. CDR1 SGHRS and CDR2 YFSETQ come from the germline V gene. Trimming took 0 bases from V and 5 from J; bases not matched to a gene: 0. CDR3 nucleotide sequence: TGCGCCAGCAGCTTGGCTAGCGGGGGGGAGACCCAGTACTTC. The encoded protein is CASSLASGGETQYF.